These 9 T cell receptor beta chains originate from one sample sequenced in a study of OX40 agonist ivuxolimab in advanced cancers. Sequenced by immunoSEQ multiplex PCR; TCRdb stores in-frame clones only, minus some. The sample has about 90,000 clones; nearly 90% are singletons. The source was CD4+ or CD8+ T cells sorted from blood, collected in a trial of the OX40 agonist ivuxolimab. The receptors were sampled from an adult with an advanced solid tumor such as melanoma, head and neck, liver or kidney cancer.

V gene TRBV5-1 combines with J gene TRBJ2-3; possibly TRBD1 or TRBD2 for D (5 bases each). Germline assignment: CDR1 SGHRS and CDR2 YFSETQ. Between the trimmed V and J ends, which lost 0 bases and 2 bases, there was a span of 10 bases. This CDR3 is 15 amino acids long. CDR3 sequence (DNA): TGCGCCAGCAGCTTGGCAGGGACCCCCACAGATACGCAGTATTTT. Translation gives CASSLAGTPTDTQYF. The variable domain in full, completed from reference TRBV5-1 and TRBJ2-3, reads KAGVTQTPRYLIKTRGQQVTLSCSPISGHRSVSWYQQTPGQGLQFLFEYFSETQRNKGNFPGRFSGRQFSNSRSEMNVSTLELGDSALYLCASSLAGTPTDTQYFGPGTRLTVL.

V usage is TRBV27 and J usage is TRBJ1-5, with D possibly being TRBD1 (6 bases). The CDR3 runs 16 residues. Germline V gene lookup returns CDR1 MNHEY and CDR2 SMNVEV (reference sequence). V gave up 2 bases and J gave up 4 bases, with 15 bases separating them. The chain's CDR3 is CASSLHADRMNQPQHF. CDR3 coding DNA: TGTGCCAGCAGTTTACACGCCGACAGGATGAATCAGCCCCAGCATTTT.

This clone was picked up one time. The chain recombines TRBV5-1 with TRBJ2-6; TRBD2 is a possible D gene (5 bases). Between the trimmed V and J ends, which lost 5 bases and 4 bases, there was a span of 13 bases. The CDR3 loop spans 15 amino acids. Germline assignment: CDR1 SGHRS and CDR2 YFSETQ. CDR3 sequence reads: CASRVGRGGANVLTF. The CDR3 DNA reads as TGCGCCAGCAGAGTAGGACGGGGAGGGGCCAACGTCCTGACTTTC.

The chain has TRBV11-3 and TRBJ2-1; D call uncertain. V was clipped by 0 bases and J by 2 bases, with 8 bases between them. The CDR3 spans 15 residues. Germline V gives CDR1 SGHNT, CDR2 YENEEA. CDR3 nucleotides: TGTGCCAGCAGCTTAGAGGGTCAGGCCTACAATGAGCAGTTCTTC. Protein sequence: CASSLEGQAYNEQFF.

V gene TRBV27 combines with J gene TRBJ2-2, with 9 nucleotides matching TRBD1. The CDR3 runs to 14 residues. V dropped 4 bases and J dropped 5; count of bases not matched to a gene: 2. Germline-derived CDR1 and CDR2 are MNHEY and SMNVEV (reference sequence). CDR3 bases: TGTGCCAGCAGTTACAGGGGGCGAACCGGGGAGCTGTTTTTT. Its translation is CASSYRGRTGELFF.

The table lists this clone with a count of one. The CDR3 coding sequence is TGTGCCAGCAGTGAAGGGCAGGGGGCGGTCTACGAGCAGTACTTC. Protein: CASSEGQGAVYEQYF. The rearrangement uses TRBV6-1 and TRBJ2-7; 8 bases are shared with TRBD1. Germline V gene sequence: CDR1 MNHNS, CDR2 SASEGT. J was trimmed by 3 bases and V by 1 base; bases with no gene match: 5. CDR3 length: 15 amino acids.

V and J are TRBV14 and TRBJ2-5; D not certain. The length of the CDR3 is 15 residues. Trimming shortened V by 4 bases and J by 5 bases, and 17 bases separated the two germline ends. The germline CDR1 and CDR2 sequences are SGHDN and FVKESK. CDR3: CASSRPTQQGETQYF. CDR3 nucleotides: TGTGCCAGCAGCCGCCCGACCCAACAAGGGGAGACCCAGTACTTC.

The chain joins TRBV5-1 to TRBJ2-5, with 7 bases fitting TRBD1. The CDR3 has 13 amino acids. V was pared by 4 bases and J by 4 bases, with 4 bases of the junction left unmatched. Germline CDR1 is SGHRS and CDR2 is YFSETQ. As DNA, the CDR3 is TGCGCCAGCAGCGCACAGGGGCCAGAGACCCAGTACTTC. As protein: CASSAQGPETQYF.

The genes are TRBV30 and TRBJ1-6; 7 nucleotides agree with TRBD1. The CDR3 consists of 11 residues. The V and J ends lost 5 bases and 19 bases, in that order; junction bases with no gene match: 11. Germline loops: CDR1 GTSNPN, CDR2 SVGIG (reference sequence). Here the CDR3 DNA reads TGTGCCTGGTCCATACAGGGGCTGTCTCACTTT. This encodes CAWSIQGLSHF.